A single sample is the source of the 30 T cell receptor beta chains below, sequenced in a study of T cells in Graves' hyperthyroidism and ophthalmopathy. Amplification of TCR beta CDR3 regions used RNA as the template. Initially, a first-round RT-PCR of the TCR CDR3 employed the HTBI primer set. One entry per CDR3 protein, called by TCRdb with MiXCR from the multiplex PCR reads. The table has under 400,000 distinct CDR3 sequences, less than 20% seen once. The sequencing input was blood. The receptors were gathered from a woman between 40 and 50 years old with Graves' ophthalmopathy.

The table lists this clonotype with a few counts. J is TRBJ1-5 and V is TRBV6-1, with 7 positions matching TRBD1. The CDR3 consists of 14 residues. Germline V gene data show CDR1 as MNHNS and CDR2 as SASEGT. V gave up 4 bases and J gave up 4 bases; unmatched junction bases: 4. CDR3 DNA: TGTGCCAGCAGTGGAGACAGGGATAATCAGCCCCAGCATTTT. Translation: CASSGDRDNQPQHF.

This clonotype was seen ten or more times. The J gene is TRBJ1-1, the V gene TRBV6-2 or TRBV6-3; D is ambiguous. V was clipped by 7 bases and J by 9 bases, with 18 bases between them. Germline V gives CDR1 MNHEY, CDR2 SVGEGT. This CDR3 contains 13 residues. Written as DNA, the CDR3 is TGTGCCAGCATTGAGGGTGCCCCTACCAAAGCTTTCTTT. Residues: CASIEGAPTKAFF.

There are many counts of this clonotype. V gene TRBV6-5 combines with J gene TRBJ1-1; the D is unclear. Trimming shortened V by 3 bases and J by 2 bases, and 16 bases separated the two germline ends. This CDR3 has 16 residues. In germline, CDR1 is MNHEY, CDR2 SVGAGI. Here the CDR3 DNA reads TGTGCCAGCAGTTATTTGGAAGTCCGGGGAAACACTGAAGCTTTCTTT. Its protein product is CASSYLEVRGNTEAFF.

CDR3 nucleotides: TGTGCCAGCAGTTACGGCTTTGGGCAGAACACTGAAGCTTTCTTT. Its translation is CASSYGFGQNTEAFF. The V gene is TRBV6-5, the J gene TRBJ1-1, with D hard to call. V dropped 2 bases and J dropped 1 base, with 11 bases sitting between them. Germline V gene data show CDR1 as MNHEY and CDR2 as SVGAGI. The CDR3 sequence is 15 residues long.

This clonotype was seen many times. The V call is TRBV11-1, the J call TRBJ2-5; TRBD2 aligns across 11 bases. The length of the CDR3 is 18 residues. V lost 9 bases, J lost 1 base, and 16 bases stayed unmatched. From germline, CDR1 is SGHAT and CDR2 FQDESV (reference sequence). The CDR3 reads CASRSGTSGTYPQETQYF. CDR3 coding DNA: TGTGCCAGTCGTAGTGGGACTAGCGGAACTTATCCCCAAGAGACCCAGTACTTC.

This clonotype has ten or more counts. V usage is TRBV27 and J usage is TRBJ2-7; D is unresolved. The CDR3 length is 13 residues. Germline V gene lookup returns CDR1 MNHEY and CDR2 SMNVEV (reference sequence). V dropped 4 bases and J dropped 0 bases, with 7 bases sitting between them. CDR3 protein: CASSSAVSYEQYF. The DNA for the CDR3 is TGTGCCAGCAGTTCGGCGGTCTCCTACGAGCAGTACTTC.

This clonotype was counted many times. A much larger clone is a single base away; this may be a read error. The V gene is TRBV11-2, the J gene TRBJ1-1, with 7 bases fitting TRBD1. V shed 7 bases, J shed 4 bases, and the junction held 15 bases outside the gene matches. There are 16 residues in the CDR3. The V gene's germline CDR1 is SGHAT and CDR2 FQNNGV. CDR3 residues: CASNSVGGGVSTEAFF. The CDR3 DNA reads TGTGCCAGCAACTCAGTTGGAGGGGGCGTCTCCACTGAAGCTTTCTTT.

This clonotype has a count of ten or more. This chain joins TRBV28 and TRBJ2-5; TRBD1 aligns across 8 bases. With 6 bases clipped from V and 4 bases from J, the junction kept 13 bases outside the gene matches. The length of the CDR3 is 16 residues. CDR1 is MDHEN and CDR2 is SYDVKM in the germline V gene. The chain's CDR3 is CASRPWDRSRRETQYF. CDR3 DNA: TGTGCCAGCAGACCTTGGGACAGGAGTCGTCGAGAGACCCAGTACTTC.

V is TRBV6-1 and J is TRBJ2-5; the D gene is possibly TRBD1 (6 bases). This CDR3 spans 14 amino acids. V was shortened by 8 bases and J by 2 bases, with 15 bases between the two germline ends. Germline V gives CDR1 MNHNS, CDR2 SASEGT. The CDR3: CASGLPGQQETQYF. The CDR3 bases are TGTGCCAGCGGGCTTCCAGGACAGCAAGAGACCCAGTACTTC.

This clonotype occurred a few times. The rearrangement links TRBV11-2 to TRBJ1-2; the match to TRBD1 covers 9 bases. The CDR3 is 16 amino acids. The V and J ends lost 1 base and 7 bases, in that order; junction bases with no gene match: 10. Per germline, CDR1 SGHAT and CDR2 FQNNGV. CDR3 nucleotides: TGTGCCAGCAGCTTAGGGGGGACAGGGCCAGGTCGTGGCTACACCTTC. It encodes CASSLGGTGPGRGYTF.

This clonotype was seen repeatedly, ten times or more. The CDR3 nucleotides are TGTGCCAGCAGGCAGGGGGCGGGCGAGCAGTACTTC. This codes for CASRQGAGEQYF. The genes are TRBV6-5 and TRBJ2-7; 8 nucleotides line up with TRBD1. This CDR3 is 12 amino acids long. With 6 bases clipped from V and 6 bases from J, the junction kept 4 bases outside the gene matches. Per germline, CDR1 MNHEY and CDR2 SVGAGI.

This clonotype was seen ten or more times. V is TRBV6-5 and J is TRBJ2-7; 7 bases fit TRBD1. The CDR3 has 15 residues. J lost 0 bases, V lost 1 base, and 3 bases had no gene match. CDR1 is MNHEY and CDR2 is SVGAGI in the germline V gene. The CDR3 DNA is TGTGCCAGCAGTTACTGGACAGGAAGCTCCTACGAGCAGTACTTC. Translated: CASSYWTGSSYEQYF.

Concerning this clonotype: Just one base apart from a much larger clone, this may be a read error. This CDR3 is CASIQEYPGRYPYEQYF. The CDR3 nucleotides are TGCGCCAGCATCCAAGAATATCCCGGCAGGTACCCCTACGAGCAGTACTTC. This rearrangement joins TRBV4-3 to TRBJ2-7; no firm D call. The CDR3 consists of 17 residues. Germline V CDR1 and CDR2: LGHNA, YSLEER.

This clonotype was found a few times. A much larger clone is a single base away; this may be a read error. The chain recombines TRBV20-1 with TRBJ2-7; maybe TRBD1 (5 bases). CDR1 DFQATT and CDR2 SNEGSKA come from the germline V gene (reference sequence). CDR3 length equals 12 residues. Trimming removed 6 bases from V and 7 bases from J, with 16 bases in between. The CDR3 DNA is TGCAGTGCACTTCGCCCCCCAGGGGAGCAGTACTTC. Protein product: CSALRPPGEQYF.

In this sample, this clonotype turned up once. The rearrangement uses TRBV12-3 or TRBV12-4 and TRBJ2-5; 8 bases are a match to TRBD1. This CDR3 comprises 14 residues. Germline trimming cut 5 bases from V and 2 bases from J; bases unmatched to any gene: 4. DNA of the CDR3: TGTGCCAGCAGTCCCTGGACAGGGCAAGAGACCCAGTACTTC. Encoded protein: CASSPWTGQETQYF.

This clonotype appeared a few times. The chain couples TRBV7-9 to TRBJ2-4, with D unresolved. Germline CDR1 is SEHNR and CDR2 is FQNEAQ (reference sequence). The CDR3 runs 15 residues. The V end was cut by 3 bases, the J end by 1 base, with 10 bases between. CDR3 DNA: TGTGCCAGCAGCTTCACAATTGAGGCCAAAAACATTCAGTACTTC. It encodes CASSFTIEAKNIQYF.

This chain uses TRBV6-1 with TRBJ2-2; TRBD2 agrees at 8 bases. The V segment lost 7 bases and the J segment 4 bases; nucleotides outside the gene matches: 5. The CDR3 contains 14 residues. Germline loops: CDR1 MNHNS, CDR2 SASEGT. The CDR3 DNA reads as TGTGCCAGCACAGGAGCGGGAGTCACCGGGGAGCTGTTTTTT. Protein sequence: CASTGAGVTGELFF.

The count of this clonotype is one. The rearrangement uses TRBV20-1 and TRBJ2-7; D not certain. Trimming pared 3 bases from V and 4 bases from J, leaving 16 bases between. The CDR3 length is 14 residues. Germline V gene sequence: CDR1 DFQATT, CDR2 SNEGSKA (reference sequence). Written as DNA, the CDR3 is TGCAGTGCTAGCTCCTCGGCCCAGACGTACGAGCAGTACTTC. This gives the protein CSASSSAQTYEQYF.

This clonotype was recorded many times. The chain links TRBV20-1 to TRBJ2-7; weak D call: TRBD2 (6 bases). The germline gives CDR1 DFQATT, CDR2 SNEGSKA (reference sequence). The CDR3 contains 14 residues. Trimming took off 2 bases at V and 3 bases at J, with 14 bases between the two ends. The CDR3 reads CSARRESGFYEQYF. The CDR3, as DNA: TGCAGTGCTAGACGGGAGAGCGGGTTCTACGAGCAGTACTTC.

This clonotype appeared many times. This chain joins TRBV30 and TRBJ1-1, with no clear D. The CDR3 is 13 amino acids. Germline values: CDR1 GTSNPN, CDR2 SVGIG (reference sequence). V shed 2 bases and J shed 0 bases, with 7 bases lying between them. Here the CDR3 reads CAWSTGLNTEAFF. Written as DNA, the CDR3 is TGTGCCTGGAGTACGGGCTTGAACACTGAAGCTTTCTTT.

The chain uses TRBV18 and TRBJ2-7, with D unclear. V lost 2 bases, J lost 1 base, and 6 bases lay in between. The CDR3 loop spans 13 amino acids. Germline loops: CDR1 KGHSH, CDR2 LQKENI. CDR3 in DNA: TGTGCCAGCTCACCATTTCGTTCCTACGAGCAGTACTTC. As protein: CASSPFRSYEQYF.

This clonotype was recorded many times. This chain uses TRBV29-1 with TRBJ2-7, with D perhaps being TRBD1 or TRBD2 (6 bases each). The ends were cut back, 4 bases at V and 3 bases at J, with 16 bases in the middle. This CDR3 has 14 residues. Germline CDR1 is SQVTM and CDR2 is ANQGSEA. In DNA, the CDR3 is TGCAGCGTTGCTTTAAGACAGGACTACTACGAGCAGTACTTC. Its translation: CSVALRQDYYEQYF.

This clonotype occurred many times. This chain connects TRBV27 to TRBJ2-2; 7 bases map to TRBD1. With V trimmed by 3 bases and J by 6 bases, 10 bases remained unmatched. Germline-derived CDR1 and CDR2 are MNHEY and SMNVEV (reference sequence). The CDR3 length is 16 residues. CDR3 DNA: TGTGCCAGCAGTTTTATTTTCCGGCAGGGGGCCGGGGAGCTGTTTTTT. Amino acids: CASSFIFRQGAGELFF.

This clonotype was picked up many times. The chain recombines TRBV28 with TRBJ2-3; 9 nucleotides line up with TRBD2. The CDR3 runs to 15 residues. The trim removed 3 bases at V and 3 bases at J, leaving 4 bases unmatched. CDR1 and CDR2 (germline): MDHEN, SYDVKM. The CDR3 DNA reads TGTGCCAGCAGTTTCTTGGGACTAGCAACAGATACGCAGTATTTT. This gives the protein CASSFLGLATDTQYF. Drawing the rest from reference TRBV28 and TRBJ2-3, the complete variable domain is DVKVTQSSRYLVKRTGEKVFLECVQDMDHENMFWYRQDPGLGLRLIYFSYDVKMKEKGDIPEGYSVSREKKERFSLILESASTNQTSMYLCASSFLGLATDTQYFGPGTRLTVL.

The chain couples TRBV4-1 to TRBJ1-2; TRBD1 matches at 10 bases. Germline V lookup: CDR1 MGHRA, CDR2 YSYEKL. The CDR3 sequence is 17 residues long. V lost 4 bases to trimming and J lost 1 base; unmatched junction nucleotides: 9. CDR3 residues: CASSLHGDRGHNYGYTF. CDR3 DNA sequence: TGCGCCAGCAGCCTGCACGGAGACAGGGGGCATAACTATGGCTACACCTTC.

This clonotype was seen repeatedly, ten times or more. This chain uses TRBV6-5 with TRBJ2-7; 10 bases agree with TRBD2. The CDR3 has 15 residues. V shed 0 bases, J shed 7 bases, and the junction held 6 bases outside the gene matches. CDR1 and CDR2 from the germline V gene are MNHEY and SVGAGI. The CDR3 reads CASSYSTSGDSEQYF. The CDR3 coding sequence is TGTGCCAGCAGTTACTCTACTAGCGGGGATTCGGAGCAGTACTTC.

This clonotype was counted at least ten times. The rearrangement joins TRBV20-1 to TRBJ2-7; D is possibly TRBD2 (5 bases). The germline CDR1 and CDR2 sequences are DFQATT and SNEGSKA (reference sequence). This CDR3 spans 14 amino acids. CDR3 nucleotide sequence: TGCAGCGCCCTCGGGCCGGGAATCTCCTACGAGCAGTACTTC. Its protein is CSALGPGISYEQYF.

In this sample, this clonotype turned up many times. The CDR3 region is CASRRRTSGGNEQFF. Here the CDR3 DNA reads TGTGCCAGCAGGAGGAGAACTAGCGGGGGGAATGAGCAGTTCTTC. The rearrangement joins TRBV12-3 or TRBV12-4 to TRBJ2-1; 12 nucleotides agree with TRBD2. CDR3 length: 15 amino acids. The V and J ends lost 6 bases and 7 bases, in that order; junction bases with no gene match: 7.

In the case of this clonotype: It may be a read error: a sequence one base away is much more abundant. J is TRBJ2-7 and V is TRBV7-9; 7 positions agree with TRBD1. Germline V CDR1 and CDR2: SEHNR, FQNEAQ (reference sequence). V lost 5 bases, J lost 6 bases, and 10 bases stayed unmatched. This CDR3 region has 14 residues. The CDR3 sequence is CASSPPGQNCEQYF. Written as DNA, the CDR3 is TGTGCCAGCAGCCCCCCGGGACAGAACTGCGAGCAGTACTTC.

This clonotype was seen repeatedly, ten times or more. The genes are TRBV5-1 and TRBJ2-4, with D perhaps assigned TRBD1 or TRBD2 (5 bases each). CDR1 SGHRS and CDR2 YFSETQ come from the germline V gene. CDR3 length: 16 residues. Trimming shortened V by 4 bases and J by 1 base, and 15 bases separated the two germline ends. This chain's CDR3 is CASSTGTRQAKNIQYF. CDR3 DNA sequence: TGCGCCAGCAGCACTGGGACCCGACAGGCCAAAAACATTCAGTACTTC.